What follows are 22 T cell receptor beta chains derived from one specimen sequenced in a study of blood T cell repertoires in COVID-19. The repertoire was sequenced with immunoSEQ multiplex PCR; TCRdb's copy has only in-frame clones and lacks some. The table lists around 200,000 clones, approximately 90% of them singletons. Material: peripheral blood. The receptors come from a woman under 30 who had recovered from COVID-19.

The genes are TRBV3-1 (or the pseudogene TRBV3-2) and TRBJ1-6; possibly TRBD1 for D (6 bases). Germline assignment: CDR1 LGHDT and CDR2 YNNKEL (reference sequence). V was trimmed by 7 bases and J by 9 bases, leaving 19 bases between them. The CDR3 runs to 15 residues. The CDR3 nucleotides are TGTGCCAGCACCCCCGGCGGGGGGCAAGGTTCACCCCTCCACTTT. Its translation is CASTPGGGQGSPLHF.

The gene calls are TRBV7-3 and TRBJ2-1; 10 bases agree with TRBD1. CDR1 SGHTA and CDR2 FQGTGA come from the germline V gene. Trimming cost V 3 bases and J 8 bases; bases outside gene matches: 7. The length of the CDR3 is 15 residues. CDR3 protein: CASSFGQGDFYEQFF. DNA for the CDR3: TGTGCCAGCAGCTTCGGACAGGGGGATTTCTATGAGCAGTTCTTC. Variable domain in full (rest from reference TRBV7-3 and TRBJ2-1): GAGVSQTPSNKVTEKGKYVELRCDPISGHTALYWYRQSLGQGPEFLIYFQGTGAADDSGLPNDRFFAVRPEGSVSTLKIQRTERGDSAVYLCASSFGQGDFYEQFFGPGTRLTVL.

The V and J genes are TRBV29-1 and TRBJ2-7; 7 positions match TRBD1. V shed 6 bases, J shed 1 base, and the junction held 9 bases outside the gene matches. The CDR3 extends over 14 amino acids. The germline V gene encodes CDR1 SQVTM and CDR2 ANQGSEA. For the CDR3, the DNA is TGCAGCGTGTATAGACAGGGTGGGTCCTACGAGCAGTACTTC. It translates to CSVYRQGGSYEQYF.

The genes are TRBV6-2 or TRBV6-3 and TRBJ2-1; 8 bases map to TRBD2. The CDR3 is made up of 16 amino acids. The germline V gene encodes CDR1 MNHEY and CDR2 SVGEGT. With V trimmed by 5 bases and J by 9 bases, 15 bases remained unmatched. CDR3 in amino acids: CASSSSSSGNPFEQFF. In DNA form, the CDR3 reads TGTGCCAGCAGTAGCAGTAGTAGCGGGAATCCCTTTGAGCAGTTCTTC.

The chain uses TRBV25-1 and TRBJ2-4, with D unresolved. The CDR3 is 11 residues long. Germline V gives CDR1 MGHDK, CDR2 SYGVNS. Trimming left V 3 bases short and J 10 bases short, with 7 bases between. The CDR3 DNA reads as TGTGCCAGCAGTGACCGACATATTCAGTACTTC. As protein: CASSDRHIQYF.

This clone has only one observation. This chain joins TRBV15 and TRBJ2-2, with D maybe TRBD2 (6 bases). Trimming removed 0 bases from V and 1 base from J, with 12 bases in between. Per germline, CDR1 LNHNV and CDR2 YYDKDF (reference sequence). This CDR3 has 17 amino acids. This CDR3 is CATSRDAASVNTGELFF. In nucleotides, the CDR3 is TGTGCCACCAGCAGAGATGCGGCTAGCGTGAACACCGGGGAGCTGTTTTTT.

The chain carries TRBV6-5 and TRBJ1-1; D is unclear. CDR1 and CDR2 from the germline V gene are MNHEY and SVGAGI. The V end lost 2 bases, the J end lost 1 base, and 5 bases lay between the germline ends. CDR3 length: 13 amino acids. CDR3 loop: CASSYSANTEAFF. The CDR3 DNA reads as TGTGCCAGCAGTTACAGCGCGAACACTGAAGCTTTCTTT.

The J gene is TRBJ2-7, the V gene TRBV7-6, with D tentatively TRBD2 (6 bases). Trimming stripped 3 bases from V and 2 bases from J, with 17 bases between. CDR1 and CDR2 from the germline V gene are SGHVS and FNYEAQ. The CDR3 spans 16 residues. CDR3 residues: CASSLSPASATYEQYF. Written as DNA, the CDR3 is TGTGCCAGCAGCTTGAGTCCCGCTAGCGCCACCTACGAGCAGTACTTC.

The V gene is TRBV10-3, the J gene TRBJ1-5; D is undetermined. The length of the CDR3 is 16 residues. Germline V gene lookup returns CDR1 ENHRY and CDR2 SYGVKD. The V gene lost 0 bases and the J gene lost 0 bases, with 9 bases spanning the gap. Here the CDR3 reads CAISESRIYSNQPQHF. The CDR3 nucleotides read TGTGCCATCAGTGAGTCGAGGATTTATAGCAATCAGCCCCAGCATTTT.

The chain is built from TRBV19 and TRBJ1-2; 7 nucleotides agree with TRBD1. CDR1 is LNHDA and CDR2 is SQIVND in the germline V gene (reference sequence). V was clipped by 3 bases and J by 2 bases; unmatched bases: 3. The CDR3 consists of 14 residues. The CDR3 sequence is CASSIQGENYGYTF. DNA of the CDR3: TGTGCCAGTAGTATCCAGGGGGAGAACTATGGCTACACCTTC. Looking up the rest from reference TRBV19 and TRBJ1-2 gives the full variable domain: DGGITQSPKYLFRKEGQNVTLSCEQNLNHDAMYWYRQDPGQGLRLIYYSQIVNDFQKGDIAEGYSVSREKKESFPLTVTSAQKNPTAFYLCASSIQGENYGYTFGSGTRLTVV.

The chain recombines TRBV10-3 with TRBJ1-1; 9 bases map to TRBD1. CDR3 length: 14 amino acids. The V gene's germline CDR1 is ENHRY and CDR2 SYGVKD. V lost 5 bases and J lost 1; bases outside the gene matches: 2. CDR3 DNA: TGTGCCATCAGTTTGACAGGGGGGAACACTGAAGCTTTCTTT. It yields the protein CAISLTGGNTEAFF.

The chain carries TRBV6-5 and TRBJ1-1; 7 nucleotides match TRBD1. V lost 5 bases to trimming and J lost 5 bases; unmatched junction nucleotides: 11. This CDR3 has 15 amino acids. Per germline, CDR1 MNHEY and CDR2 SVGAGI. The CDR3 loop is CASSQRDRVSTEAFF. Here the CDR3 DNA reads TGTGCCAGCAGTCAGCGCGACAGGGTGAGTACTGAAGCTTTCTTT.

The chain has TRBV9 and TRBJ2-3; D uncertain. Trimming stripped 3 bases from V and 0 bases from J, with 14 bases between. Germline-derived CDR1 and CDR2 are SGDLS and YYNGEE. CDR3 length equals 16 residues. The CDR3 region has the DNA TGTGCCAGCAGCGGAGAAGCACCTCCTAGCACAGATACGCAGTATTTT. Encoded protein: CASSGEAPPSTDTQYF.

This sequence joins TRBV5-4 and TRBJ2-5; no firm D call. V lost 4 bases and J 5 bases, leaving 6 bases between the germline ends. The length of the CDR3 is 11 residues. The germline V gene encodes CDR1 SGHNT and CDR2 YYREEE (reference sequence). CDR3 region: CASSNGETQYF. CDR3 sequence (DNA): TGTGCCAGCAGCAACGGGGAGACCCAGTACTTC.

V gene TRBV5-4 combines with J gene TRBJ1-6; the D gene is possibly TRBD1 (5 bases). The germline V gene has CDR1 SGHNT and CDR2 YYREEE (reference sequence). This CDR3 comprises 14 residues. The V end lost 4 bases, the J end lost 6 bases, and 11 bases lay between the germline ends. CDR3 coding DNA: TGTGCCAGCAGCCCTGACAGATTTAATTCACCCCTCCACTTT. It is translated as CASSPDRFNSPLHF.

This clone was seen a few times. This rearrangement joins TRBV5-1 to TRBJ2-7, with D tentatively TRBD1 (5 bases). The CDR3 spans 12 residues. Germline lookup yields CDR1 SGHRS and CDR2 YFSETQ. The V end was cut by 2 bases, the J end by 7 bases, with 10 bases between. The CDR3 loop is CASSFPGWEQYF. The CDR3 DNA reads TGCGCCAGCAGCTTCCCAGGGTGGGAGCAGTACTTC.

The chain joins TRBV10-3 to TRBJ2-1, with D maybe TRBD2 (6 bases). Deletions cut 7 bases from V and 5 bases from J, with 15 bases between. The CDR3 is 14 amino acids. Looked up from germline, CDR1 is ENHRY and CDR2 is SYGVKD. The CDR3 loop reads CAIKPGRGDNEQFF. The CDR3 nucleotides are TGTGCCATCAAACCCGGGAGAGGAGACAATGAGCAGTTCTTC.

This chain links TRBV27 with TRBJ1-3; maybe TRBD1 (5 bases). CDR3 length: 14 amino acids. V lost 2 bases to trimming and J lost 4 bases, with 9 bases between them. CDR1 and CDR2 from the germline V gene are MNHEY and SMNVEV (reference sequence). Written as DNA, the CDR3 is TGTGCCAGCAGTTTAACCAGGGCCGGAAACACCATATATTTT. Translating gives CASSLTRAGNTIYF.

The chain links TRBV6-5 to TRBJ2-7, with D possibly TRBD2 on 6 matching bases. V shed 6 bases and J shed 2 bases, with 17 bases lying between them. The CDR3 sequence is 15 residues long. Germline CDR1 is MNHEY and CDR2 is SVGAGI. CDR3 sequence (DNA): TGTGCCAGCAGGCCCCCGGGACTTCTAACCTACGAGCAGTACTTC. This translates into CASRPPGLLTYEQYF.

In this sample, this clone turned up a few times. This chain links TRBV15 with TRBJ2-3; 7 bases map to TRBD1. This CDR3 contains 20 residues. Germline V gene data show CDR1 as LNHNV and CDR2 as YYDKDF (reference sequence). V shed 3 bases and J 3 bases; nucleotides not matched to a gene: 21. CDR3 amino acids: CATSRNRPPPLLGQTDTQYF. The CDR3 coding sequence is TGTGCCACCAGCAGGAACCGGCCCCCACCCCTACTGGGACAGACAGATACGCAGTATTTT.

The chain recombines TRBV12-3 or TRBV12-4 with TRBJ2-7; TRBD1 matches at 7 bases. V shed 6 bases, J shed 2 bases, and the junction held 1 base outside the gene matches. This CDR3 comprises 12 residues. Here the CDR3 reads CASRQGPYEQYF. The CDR3, as DNA: TGTGCCAGCAGACAGGGGCCCTACGAGCAGTACTTC.

V usage is TRBV2 and J usage is TRBJ2-1, with 8 bases that match TRBD1. This CDR3 contains 14 residues. Looked up from germline, CDR1 is SNHLY and CDR2 is FYNNEI. Trimming took 6 bases from V and 2 from J; bases not matched to a gene: 3. DNA for the CDR3: TGTGCCAGCAGGAGGGGACAGGCCTACAATGAGCAGTTCTTC. As protein: CASRRGQAYNEQFF.